A selection of T cell receptor beta chains follows, all from one sample in a study of cytomegalovirus exposure and HLA in healthy donors. Assay: immunoSEQ multiplex PCR; the TCRdb copy retains only in-frame clones and omits some. The sample carries 110,000 to 150,000 clones, 90% recorded once. Sequencing used PBMCs. Every receptor here comes from a woman aged 30 to 39 in good health and CMV-seropositive. Both conserved end residues are part of each CDR3. D genes are given only for firm matches. Part of the rows lack a size; the others show once, few, many or a class for expanded clones.

j_call d_call clone_size v_call cdr3_aa cdr3_nt
TRBJ2-7 TRBD1 . TRBV5-1 CASSLTGQGYEQYF TGCGCCAGCAGCTTAACGGGACAGGGGTACGAGCAGTACTTC
TRBJ2-3 TRBD2 . TRBV5-4 CASSPGLAVSTDTQYF TGTGCCAGCAGCCCGGGACTAGCGGTGAGCACAGATACGCAGTATTTT
TRBJ2-2 . . TRBV5-1 CASSLDTIPGELFF TGCGCCAGCAGCTTGGACACCATCCCCGGGGAGCTGTTTTTT
TRBJ2-1 . . TRBV5-4 CASSLGSGLYYNEQFF TGTGCCAGCAGCTTGGGTAGCGGACTATACTACAATGAGCAGTTCTTC
TRBJ1-2 . . TRBV13 CASSKPYDGNYGYTF TGTGCCAGCAGCAAACCATACGACGGGAACTATGGCTACACCTTC
TRBJ1-6 TRBD1 . TRBV4-1 CASSQRGQGENSPLHF TGCGCCAGCAGCCAACGGGGACAGGGGGAAAATTCACCCCTCCACTTT
TRBJ1-2 TRBD1 . TRBV6-5 CASSYAGGGGYTF TGTGCCAGCAGTTACGCAGGGGGCGGGGGCTACACCTTC
TRBJ2-7 . . TRBV7-2 CASSLAFRYEQYF TGTGCCAGCAGCTTAGCTTTCCGGTACGAGCAGTACTTC
TRBJ1-5 TRBD1 . TRBV5-8 CASSLGDRVANQPQHF TGTGCCAGCAGCTTGGGGGACAGGGTGGCCAATCAGCCCCAGCATTTT
TRBJ1-1 . . TRBV29-1 CSVVQGRNTEAFF TGCAGCGTTGTCCAAGGGAGAAACACTGAAGCTTTCTTT
TRBJ2-1 . . TRBV14 CASGRDLGLLNEQFF TGTGCCAGCGGCCGGGACTTGGGACTGTTAAATGAGCAGTTCTTC
TRBJ2-7 . . TRBV27 CASSLHHGRGVMGEQYF TGTGCCAGCAGTTTACACCACGGACGGGGAGTAATGGGGGAGCAGTACTTC
TRBJ1-4 . . TRBV6-1 CATQQAQSPREKLFF TGTGCCACCCAGCAAGCGCAATCCCCACGGGAAAAACTGTTTTTT
TRBJ2-1 TRBD2 . TRBV27 CASSTSLAGAGDEQFF TGTGCCAGCAGTACATCCCTAGCGGGAGCAGGAGATGAGCAGTTCTTC
TRBJ1-2 . . TRBV2 CASSVSGGYTF TGTGCCAGCAGTGTGTCGGGTGGCTACACCTTC
TRBJ2-7 . . TRBV28 CASSLYIVPSYEQYF TGTGCCAGCAGTTTATATATAGTACCCTCCTACGAGCAGTACTTC
TRBJ2-1 TRBD2 . TRBV28 CASSFSSSGSTYNEQFF TGTGCCAGCAGTTTTAGTTCTAGCGGGAGCACCTACAATGAGCAGTTCTTC
TRBJ1-1 . . TRBV27 CASSLSRVNTEAFF TGTGCCAGCAGTTTATCTCGAGTGAACACTGAAGCTTTCTTT
TRBJ2-1 . . TRBV7-6 CASSLGRSFLNEQFF TGTGCCAGCAGCTTAGGGCGGTCTTTTCTTAATGAGCAGTTCTTC
TRBJ2-7 TRBD1 few TRBV6-4 CASSDPPGQGIYEQYF TGTGCCAGCAGTGACCCACCGGGACAGGGAATTTACGAGCAGTACTTC
TRBJ1-5 . . TRBV5-1 CASSYDNREGNQPQHF TGCGCCAGCAGCTACGATAACAGGGAAGGCAATCAGCCCCAGCATTTT
TRBJ1-4 . . TRBV7-8 CASSPDSRVQEKLFF TGTGCCAGCAGCCCCGACAGCCGGGTACAAGAAAAACTGTTTTTT
TRBJ2-7 TRBD1 . TRBV5-1 CASSLRTGATDEQYF TGCGCCAGCAGCCTAAGGACAGGGGCCACCGACGAGCAGTACTTC
TRBJ2-5 TRBD2 . TRBV5-1 CASSPGASGRAQETQYF TGCGCCAGCAGCCCGGGGGCTAGCGGGAGGGCCCAGGAGACCCAGTACTTC
TRBJ2-4 . . TRBV29-1 CSVDQGDRNIQYF TGCAGCGTTGATCAAGGGGATAGAAACATTCAGTACTTC
TRBJ2-1 TRBD1 . TRBV29-1 CSIRDRGRYSSYNEQFF TGCAGCATCCGGGACAGGGGCCGATATTCCTCCTACAATGAGCAGTTCTTC
TRBJ1-2 . . TRBV6-6 CASSWGLHGYTF TGTGCCAGCAGTTGGGGACTCCATGGCTACACCTTC
TRBJ2-5 TRBD2 . TRBV19 CASSTAGTSSQETQYF TGTGCCAGTAGTACCGCCGGGACTAGCAGCCAAGAGACCCAGTACTTC
TRBJ1-1 . . TRBV12-5 CASGFTREMDTEAFF TGTGCTAGTGGTTTCACCCGGGAGATGGACACTGAAGCTTTCTTT
TRBJ2-3 . few TRBV29-1 CSVGTGRGDTQYF TGCAGCGTTGGGACAGGGAGGGGAGATACGCAGTATTTT
TRBJ1-2 . . TRBV15 CATSRDFSYGYTF TGTGCCACCAGCAGAGATTTCAGCTATGGCTACACCTTC
TRBJ2-3 TRBD2 . TRBV9 CASSVEIPGLAPDTQYF TGTGCCAGCAGCGTAGAGATCCCGGGACTAGCGCCAGATACGCAGTATTTT
TRBJ1-4 . . TRBV6-5 CASSQGTNEKLFF TGTGCCAGCAGTCAGGGGACTAATGAAAAACTGTTTTTT
TRBJ1-1 . . TRBV5-1 CASSLGSSIRNTEAFF TGCGCCAGCAGCTTGGGTTCGTCTATCCGGAACACTGAAGCTTTCTTT
TRBJ2-7 TRBD1 . TRBV2 CASSPMTGKSSYEQYF TGTGCCAGCAGTCCGATGACAGGGAAGAGCTCCTACGAGCAGTACTTC
TRBJ1-2 TRBD1 . TRBV29-1 CSVRAWDRDDGYTF TGCAGCGTTAGAGCTTGGGACAGGGACGATGGCTACACCTTC
TRBJ2-5 . . TRBV6-5 CASSYSERRETQYF TGTGCCAGCAGTTACTCCGAAAGGAGGGAGACCCAGTACTTC
TRBJ2-5 . few TRBV2 CASCGQGRTQYF TGTGCCAGCTGTGGGCAGGGTAGGACCCAGTACTTC
TRBJ2-6 . . TRBV11-2 CASSYSSSGANVLTF TGTGCCAGCAGCTACTCCTCCTCTGGGGCCAACGTCCTGACTTTC
TRBJ2-5 . . TRBV13 CASSLGSQETQYF TGTGCCAGCAGCTTAGGCAGCCAAGAGACCCAGTACTTC
TRBJ2-1 TRBD2 . TRBV27 CASSRQGLAGVGDEQFF TGTGCCAGCAGTCGACAGGGACTAGCGGGAGTCGGTGATGAGCAGTTCTTC
TRBJ2-2 TRBD1 . TRBV9 CASSYGDRGRTGELFF TGTGCCAGCAGCTATGGGGACAGGGGTCGTACCGGGGAGCTGTTTTTT
TRBJ2-7 . . TRBV7-6 CASSPSRSYEQYF TGTGCCAGCAGTCCTTCTCGCTCCTACGAGCAGTACTTC
TRBJ1-1 . . TRBV10-1 CASSEWRGTEAFF TGCGCCAGCAGTGAGTGGAGGGGCACTGAAGCTTTCTTT
TRBJ2-7 TRBD1 . TRBV5-1 CASSLGDRGLSVEQYF TGCGCCAGCAGCTTGGGGGACAGGGGGCTTTCGGTCGAGCAGTACTTC
TRBJ1-4 . . TRBV4-1 CASSQGLGGEEKLFF TGCGCCAGCAGCCAAGGGCTTGGAGGGGAGGAAAAACTGTTTTTT
TRBJ2-7 TRBD2 few TRBV7-3 CASSPSGAASYEQYF TGTGCCAGCAGTCCGAGCGGGGCTGCCTCCTACGAGCAGTACTTC
TRBJ2-4 TRBD2 . TRBV4-2 CASSQVALAGADIQYF TGTGCCAGCAGCCAAGTGGCTCTAGCGGGGGCGGACATTCAGTACTTC
TRBJ2-5 . once TRBV5-1 CASSVPHRGEERTQYF TGCGCCAGCAGCGTTCCGCACCGCGGGGAGGAGCGGACCCAGTACTTC
TRBJ2-7 TRBD1 once TRBV11-1 CASSLRTGRSYEQYF TGTGCCAGCAGCTTAAGGACAGGGAGATCCTACGAGCAGTACTTC